The 21 T cell receptor beta chains below all came from one sample that was sequenced in a study of blood T cells in healthy people across ages. Next came a second PCR, run for about 6 to 12 cycles, which used a sample-barcoded 5' primer along with a J-beta primer mix. From the 5' RACE reads, TCRdb called clonotypes with MiXCR, one entry per CDR3 protein. The table lists hundreds of thousands of distinct CDR3 sequences, approximately 67% of them singletons. Sequencing was done on a sample of blood. The origin of the receptors is a man aged 30-40 years in good health.

V and J are TRBV11-2 and TRBJ2-1; D uncertain. This CDR3 contains 14 residues. V lost 3 bases and J 0 bases, leaving 6 bases between the germline ends. Germline CDR1 reads SGHAT; CDR2 reads FQNNGV. This CDR3 reads CASSFPTSYNEQFF. The CDR3 DNA reads as TGTGCCAGCAGCTTTCCAACCTCCTACAATGAGCAGTTCTTC.

The J gene is TRBJ2-4, the V gene TRBV29-1; D not certain. The DNA end is a closer match to TRBJ2-5, so the J assignment may be wrong. This CDR3 has 14 amino acids. Germline loops: CDR1 SQVTM, CDR2 ANQGSEA. CDR3 sequence: CSVEGLGGKETQYF. CDR3 bases: TGCAGCGTTGAAGGGCTGGGCGGAAAAGAGACCCAGTACTTC.

The chain is built from TRBV7-3 and TRBJ2-3; 7 positions match TRBD1. The CDR3 runs 14 residues. From germline, CDR1 is SGHTA and CDR2 FQGTGA. V trimming: 5 bases; J trimming: 4 bases; junction bases outside the gene matches: 6. This chain's CDR3 is CASSPDRVSDTQYF. The DNA for the CDR3 is TGTGCCAGCAGCCCAGACAGGGTCTCAGATACGCAGTATTTT.

This clonotype has only a few counts. V usage is TRBV5-6 and J usage is TRBJ2-3; 8 bases map to TRBD2. This CDR3 is 14 amino acids long. V dropped 4 bases and J dropped 8; count of bases not matched to a gene: 9. Looked up from germline, CDR1 is SGHDT and CDR2 is YYEEEE. In DNA, the CDR3 is TGTGCCAGCAGCCTACCAGGACTAGCCGGTACGCAGTATTTT. Its translation: CASSLPGLAGTQYF.

The chain is built from TRBV7-2 and TRBJ2-7, with 8 bases matching TRBD2. The CDR3 consists of 15 residues. Germline CDR1 SGHTA, CDR2 FQGNSA. V shed 0 bases and J 3 bases; nucleotides not matched to a gene: 4. CDR3 nucleotides: TGTGCCAGCAGCTTAGCGTCGGGGGGGGACTACGAGCAGTACTTC. This gives the protein CASSLASGGDYEQYF.

The sample holds many counts of this clonotype. The genes are TRBV6-2 or TRBV6-3 and TRBJ2-3; D remains unclear. Germline CDR1 reads MNHEY; CDR2 reads SVGEGT. Trimming pared 2 bases from V and 0 bases from J, leaving 12 bases between. The CDR3 is 16 residues long. The CDR3 loop reads CASSYISRLSTDTQYF. DNA of the CDR3: TGTGCCAGCAGTTACATTTCACGCCTTAGCACAGATACGCAGTATTTT.

The sample holds a few counts of this clonotype. This chain connects TRBV12-3 or TRBV12-4 to TRBJ2-7, with TRBD1 matching 8 bases. The CDR3 extends over 15 amino acids. Trimming cost V 6 bases and J 5 bases; bases outside gene matches: 12. In DNA form, the CDR3 reads TGTGCCAGCAGCCGCACCGACAGGGGATCCCACGAGCAGTACTTC. It translates to CASSRTDRGSHEQYF.

V usage is TRBV12-5 and J usage is TRBJ2-1; TRBD1 is a possible D gene (6 bases). Germline values: CDR1 LGHNT, CDR2 FRNRAP. The CDR3 totals 15 residues. With 2 bases removed from V and 4 bases from J, the gap between germline ends came to 12 bases. The CDR3 nucleotides are TGTGCTAGTGGTTTGTTCAGGGGATTTTACAATGAGCAGTTCTTC. It encodes CASGLFRGFYNEQFF.

This clonotype was observed a handful of times. The chain combines TRBV20-1 with TRBJ2-4; either TRBD1 or TRBD2 may fit D (5 bases each). The end of the DNA aligns better with TRBJ2-5, so the J call may be wrong. The CDR3 length is 14 residues. Germline V gives CDR1 DFQATT, CDR2 SNEGSKA (reference sequence). Here the CDR3 reads CSASLMGRQETQYF. The CDR3 DNA follows: TGCAGTGCTAGCCTCATGGGACGCCAAGAGACCCAGTACTTC.

The gene calls are TRBV29-1 and TRBJ2-7; 7 bases match TRBD2. J lost 6 bases, V lost 6 bases, and 8 bases had no gene match. The length of the CDR3 is 12 residues. CDR1 is SQVTM and CDR2 is ANQGSEA in the germline V gene. CDR3 nucleotides: TGCAGCGTGCCGTGGGCTAGCGGCGAGCAGTACTTC. It translates to CSVPWASGEQYF.

In this sample, this clonotype turned up many times. The chain employs TRBV29-1 and TRBJ2-1; no clear D gene. The CDR3 runs 11 residues. CDR1 and CDR2 from the germline V gene are SQVTM and ANQGSEA. The V gene lost 2 bases and the J gene lost 7 bases, with 6 bases spanning the gap. As DNA, the CDR3 is TGCAGCGTTGAAATGGGGAATGAGCAGTTCTTC. The encoded protein is CSVEMGNEQFF.

The J gene is TRBJ2-6, the V gene TRBV12-3 or TRBV12-4, with D uncertain. The CDR3 has 15 residues. Trimming took 7 bases from V and 0 from J, leaving 10 bases between them. This CDR3 reads CASTLTGSGANVLTF. CDR3 in DNA: TGTGCCAGCACTCTGACCGGCTCTGGGGCCAACGTCCTGACTTTC.

This clonotype has more than one count but fewer than ten. V is TRBV5-1 and J is TRBJ2-1; D uncertain. Germline assignment: CDR1 SGHRS and CDR2 YFSETQ. This CDR3 contains 13 residues. The V end lost 4 bases, the J end lost 10 bases, and 15 bases lay between the germline ends. DNA of the CDR3: TGCGCCAGCAGCACCGGTCCCCTAAAGGAGCAGTTCTTC. Translating it yields CASSTGPLKEQFF. The whole variable domain, filled in from reference TRBV5-1 and TRBJ2-1, reads KAGVTQTPRYLIKTRGQQVTLSCSPISGHRSVSWYQQTPGQGLQFLFEYFSETQRNKGNFPGRFSGRQFSNSRSEMNVSTLELGDSALYLCASSTGPLKEQFFGPGTRLTVL.

This clonotype was recorded a few times. This chain links TRBV29-1 with TRBJ1-5; a weak D match, TRBD1 (5 bases). V lost 4 bases to trimming and J lost 6 bases, with 13 bases between them. Germline CDR1 SQVTM, CDR2 ANQGSEA. The CDR3 length is 13 residues. The CDR3 reads CSVGQGFRQPQHF. In DNA, the CDR3 is TGCAGCGTTGGGCAGGGATTCCGTCAGCCCCAGCATTTT.

This clonotype showed up just a few times. As DNA, the CDR3 is TGCAGCGTTCAATCCGGGACAGGGAGGGGTGAGCAGTTCTTC. The encoded protein is CSVQSGTGRGEQFF. This sequence joins TRBV29-1 and TRBJ2-1; TRBD1 matches 9 bases. This CDR3 has 14 residues. The trim removed 5 bases at V and 9 bases at J, leaving 11 bases unmatched. Germline-derived CDR1 and CDR2 are SQVTM and ANQGSEA.

J is TRBJ2-1 and V is TRBV4-3, with TRBD1 as a possible D gene (5 bases). CDR1 is LGHNA, CDR2 YSLEER, per germline. Between the trimmed V and J ends, which lost 6 bases and 8 bases, there was a span of 20 bases. The CDR3 spans 15 residues. CDR3 region: CASSSSILEGDEQFF. CDR3 DNA sequence: TGCGCCAGCAGTTCCAGCATCCTAGAAGGGGATGAGCAGTTCTTC.

V and J are TRBV4-3 and TRBJ1-2; D unresolved. The V and J ends lost 0 bases and 1 base respectively, with 18 bases between them. This CDR3 has 18 amino acids. Germline V gene sequence: CDR1 LGHNA, CDR2 YSLEER. The CDR3 coding sequence is TGCGCCAGCAGCCAAGATCTACAGACGACGTTTGATAACTATGGCTACACCTTC. Its protein product is CASSQDLQTTFDNYGYTF.

The chain couples TRBV27 to TRBJ2-1, with TRBD2 matching 9 bases. V lost 2 bases to trimming and J lost 7 bases; unmatched junction nucleotides: 12. The CDR3 totals 17 residues. Germline CDR1 MNHEY, CDR2 SMNVEV (reference sequence). CDR3: CASSLSPWAGGLNEQFF. CDR3 DNA: TGTGCCAGCAGTTTAAGCCCCTGGGCGGGGGGGCTAAATGAGCAGTTCTTC.

V is TRBV9 and J is TRBJ1-1; the D is unclear. Germline CDR1 SGDLS, CDR2 YYNGEE. There are 15 residues in the CDR3. V was clipped by 0 bases and J by 2 bases, with 11 bases between them. CDR3 nucleotides: TGTGCCAGCAGCGTAGACCCTGGGTTAAACACTGAAGCTTTCTTT. This encodes CASSVDPGLNTEAFF.

The rearrangement joins TRBV7-3 to TRBJ2-1; unclear D gene. This CDR3 has 13 amino acids. Germline-derived CDR1 and CDR2 are SGHTA and FQGTGA. V lost 5 bases, J lost 8 bases, and 13 bases lay in between. The CDR3 loop is CASSPLGVDEQFF. The CDR3 nucleotides are TGTGCCAGCAGCCCTCTTGGGGTCGATGAGCAGTTCTTC. Drawing the rest from reference TRBV7-3 and TRBJ2-1, the complete variable domain is GAGVSQTPSNKVTEKGKYVELRCDPISGHTALYWYRQSLGQGPEFLIYFQGTGAADDSGLPNDRFFAVRPEGSVSTLKIQRTERGDSAVYLCASSPLGVDEQFFGPGTRLTVL.

CDR3: CASEGPSGYTF. CDR3 nucleotides: TGTGCCAGTGAAGGCCCCTCCGGCTACACCTTC. This chain uses TRBV6-7 with TRBJ1-2; D gene unclear. TRBV6-7 carries the ORF label, with uncertain function. Trimming removed 9 bases from V and 8 bases from J, with 13 bases in between. The CDR3 loop spans 11 amino acids.